This T cell receptor (beta chain) appears in the sequencing data of a study of blood T cell repertoires in COVID-19. Germline CDR1 reads SGHNT; CDR2 reads YYREEE (reference sequence). The CDR3 length is 12 residues. After removal of 4 bases from V and 7 bases from J, the junction contained 1 base not matched to a gene. Repertoires were generated with immunoSEQ multiplex PCR, while TCRdb's copy carries only in-frame clones and drops some. The repertoire holds 260,000 or so clones, with around 84% as singletons. The clonotype originates from a woman between 45 and 60 years old who had recovered from COVID-19. The material sequenced was PBMCs or T cells enriched from blood (not recorded which). V gene TRBV5-4 combines with J gene TRBJ2-2; the match to TRBD2 covers 7 bases. CDR3 nucleotides: TGTGCCAGCAGCCCGGGGGGCGGGGAGCTGTTTTTT. It yields the protein CASSPGGGELFF.